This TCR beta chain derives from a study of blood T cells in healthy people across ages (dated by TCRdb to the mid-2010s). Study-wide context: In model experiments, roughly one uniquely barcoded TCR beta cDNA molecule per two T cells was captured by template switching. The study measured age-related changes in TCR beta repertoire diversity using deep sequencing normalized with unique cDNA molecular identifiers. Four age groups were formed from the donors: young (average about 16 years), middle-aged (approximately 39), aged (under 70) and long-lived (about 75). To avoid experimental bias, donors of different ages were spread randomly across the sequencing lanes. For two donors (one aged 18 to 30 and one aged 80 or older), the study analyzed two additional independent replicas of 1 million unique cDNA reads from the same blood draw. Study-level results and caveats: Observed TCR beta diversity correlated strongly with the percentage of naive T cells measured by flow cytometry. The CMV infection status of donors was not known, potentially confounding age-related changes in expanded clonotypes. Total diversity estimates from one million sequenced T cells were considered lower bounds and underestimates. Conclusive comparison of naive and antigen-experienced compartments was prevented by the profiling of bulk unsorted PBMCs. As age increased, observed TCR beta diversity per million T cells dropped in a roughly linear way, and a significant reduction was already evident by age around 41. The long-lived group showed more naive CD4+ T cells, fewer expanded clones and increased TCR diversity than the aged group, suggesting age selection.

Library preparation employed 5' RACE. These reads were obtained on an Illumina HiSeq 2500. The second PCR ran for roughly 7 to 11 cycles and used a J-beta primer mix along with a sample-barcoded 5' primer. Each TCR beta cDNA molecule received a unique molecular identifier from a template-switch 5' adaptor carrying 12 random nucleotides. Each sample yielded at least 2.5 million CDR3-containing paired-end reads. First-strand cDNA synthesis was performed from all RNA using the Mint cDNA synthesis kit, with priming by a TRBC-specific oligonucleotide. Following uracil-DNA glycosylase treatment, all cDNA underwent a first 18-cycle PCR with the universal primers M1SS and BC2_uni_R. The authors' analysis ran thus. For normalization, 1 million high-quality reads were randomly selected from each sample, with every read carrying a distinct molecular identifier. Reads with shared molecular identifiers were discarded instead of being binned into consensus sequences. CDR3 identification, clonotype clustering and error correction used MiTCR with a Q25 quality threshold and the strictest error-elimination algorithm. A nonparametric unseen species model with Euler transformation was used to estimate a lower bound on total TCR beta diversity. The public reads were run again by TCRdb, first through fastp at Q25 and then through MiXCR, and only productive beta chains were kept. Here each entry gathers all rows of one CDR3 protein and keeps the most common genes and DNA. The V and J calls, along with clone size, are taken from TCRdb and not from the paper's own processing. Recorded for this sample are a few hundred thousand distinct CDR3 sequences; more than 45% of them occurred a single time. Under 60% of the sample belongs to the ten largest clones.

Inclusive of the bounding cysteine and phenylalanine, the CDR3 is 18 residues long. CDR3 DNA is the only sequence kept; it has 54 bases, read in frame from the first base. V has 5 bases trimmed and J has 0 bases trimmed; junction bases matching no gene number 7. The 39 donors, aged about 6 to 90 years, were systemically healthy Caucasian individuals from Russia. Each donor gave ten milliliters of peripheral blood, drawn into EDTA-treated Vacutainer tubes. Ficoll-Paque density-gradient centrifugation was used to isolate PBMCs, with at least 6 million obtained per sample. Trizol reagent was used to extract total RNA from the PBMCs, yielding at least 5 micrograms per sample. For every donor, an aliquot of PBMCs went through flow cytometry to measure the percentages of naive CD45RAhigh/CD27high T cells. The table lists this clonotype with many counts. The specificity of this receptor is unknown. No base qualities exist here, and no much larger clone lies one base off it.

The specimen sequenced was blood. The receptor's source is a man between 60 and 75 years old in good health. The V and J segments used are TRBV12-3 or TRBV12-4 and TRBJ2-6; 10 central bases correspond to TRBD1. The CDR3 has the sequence CASSLTGGSDSGANVLTF. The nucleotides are TGTGCCAGCAGTCTGACAGGGGGCTCAGACTCTGGGGCCAACGTCCTGACTTTC.